What follows are 6 T cell receptor beta chains derived from one specimen sequenced in a study of T cell repertoires in cytomegalovirus infection. Which antigens these TCRs recognize remains unknown. TCRdb ran MiXCR on the reads and lists one entry per CDR3 protein. The sample shows roughly 110,000 distinct CDR3 sequences, 10% of them seen only once. Sequences were obtained from PBMCs, sequenced either directly or after in vitro stimulation (not recorded which). The receptors here all came from a human donor in good health (CMV status not recorded). Some clones in this sample may be carry-over from other donors' samples.

This clonotype has only a few counts. The CDR3 DNA reads TGTGCCAGCAGCCAAACAGGGGATCAGCCCCAGCATTTT. Amino acid sequence: CASSQTGDQPQHF. The V call is TRBV11-3, the J call TRBJ1-5, with 7 bases identical to TRBD1. Germline V CDR1 and CDR2: SGHNT, YENEEA. The CDR3 is made up of 13 amino acids. V gave up 5 bases and J gave up 5 bases; unmatched junction bases: 3.

Many counts were recorded for this clonotype. The J gene is TRBJ2-2, the V gene TRBV7-2; 8 bases map to TRBD2. CDR1 and CDR2 (germline): SGHTA, FQGNSA. Unmatched junction bases numbered 10, after V lost 5 bases and J lost 2 bases. The CDR3 is made up of 17 amino acids. This CDR3 reads CASSRYGLAENTGELFF. The CDR3 DNA sequence: TGTGCCAGCAGCCGATACGGACTAGCTGAAAACACCGGGGAGCTGTTTTTT.

This clonotype was detected a few times. The gene calls are TRBV7-9 and TRBJ2-7; D gene ambiguous. Germline V gives CDR1 SEHNR, CDR2 FQNEAQ (reference sequence). The CDR3 spans 12 residues. Trimming took 6 bases from V and 2 from J, leaving 8 bases between them. CDR3 bases: TGTGCCAGCAGACAAGACACCTACGAGCAGTACGTC. This codes for CASRQDTYEQYV.

Here the CDR3 reads CASSLPPAMNTEAFF. The CDR3 coding sequence is TGTGCCAGCAGCTTGCCCCCAGCCATGAACACTGAAGCTTTCTTT. The rearrangement uses TRBV5-5 and TRBJ1-1; D ambiguous. Trimming took 1 base from V and 0 from J, leaving 10 bases between them. CDR3 length: 15 amino acids. Per the germline V gene, CDR1 is SGHKS and CDR2 is YYEKEE (reference sequence).

This clonotype was counted between two and nine times. The chain recombines TRBV6-2 or TRBV6-3 with TRBJ2-1; D gene uncertain. Deletions cut 10 bases from V and 6 bases from J, with 7 bases between. Germline V gene sequence: CDR1 MNHEY, CDR2 SVGEGT. This CDR3 has 10 amino acids. The CDR3 nucleotides read TGTGCCACTGCCGGCAATGAGCAGTTCTTC. Translating it yields CATAGNEQFF.

This clonotype was seen at least ten times. The chain joins TRBV28 to TRBJ2-1; 10 bases fit TRBD2. Unmatched junction bases numbered 5, after V lost 8 bases and J lost 4 bases. CDR1 MDHEN and CDR2 SYDVKM come from the germline V gene. The CDR3 length is 14 residues. This CDR3 is CASPGTSAYNEQFF. CDR3 coding DNA: TGTGCCAGCCCCGGGACTAGCGCGTACAATGAGCAGTTCTTC.